The 13 T cell receptor beta chains given below trace back to one sample, sequenced in a study of blood T cells in healthy people across ages. Next came a second PCR, run for about 6 to 12 cycles, which used a sample-barcoded 5' primer along with a J-beta primer mix. TCRdb itself ran the 5' RACE reads through MiXCR, one entry per CDR3 protein. Among some 1,500,000 distinct CDR3 sequences listed, approximately 42% were seen once. The sequenced sample consisted of blood. All receptors derive from a woman between 18 and 29 years old in good health.

The chain has TRBV3-1 and TRBJ1-6, with TRBD1 matching over 7 bases. The CDR3 spans 14 residues. The germline gives CDR1 LGHDT, CDR2 YNNKEL (reference sequence). Trimming at V came to 0 bases and at J to 12 bases, leaving 5 bases not matched to a gene. As DNA, the CDR3 is TGTGCCAGCAGCCAAGAACCAGGGGGAGGACCCCTCCACTTT. It specifies CASSQEPGGGPLHF.

The chain is built from TRBV9 and TRBJ1-1; TRBD1 aligns across 7 bases. V was pared by 0 bases and J by 3 bases, with 2 bases of the junction left unmatched. In germline, CDR1 is SGDLS, CDR2 YYNGEE. This CDR3 is built from 14 residues. This CDR3 reads CASSVVRGDTEAFF. CDR3 sequence (DNA): TGTGCCAGCAGCGTAGTCAGGGGGGACACTGAAGCTTTCTTT.

The chain combines TRBV7-6 with TRBJ2-7; maybe TRBD1 (5 bases). CDR3 length equals 15 residues. With 0 bases removed from V and 0 bases from J, the gap between germline ends came to 9 bases. CDR1 and CDR2 from the germline V gene are SGHVS and FNYEAQ. The CDR3 sequence is CASSLALDSSYEQYF. The CDR3 nucleotides are TGTGCCAGCAGCTTAGCGCTAGACAGCTCCTACGAGCAGTACTTC.

The genes are TRBV5-4 and TRBJ2-3; no clear D. CDR1 is SGHNT, CDR2 YYREEE, per germline (reference sequence). The CDR3 spans 14 residues. Trimming removed 1 base from V and 4 bases from J, with 10 bases in between. As DNA, the CDR3 is TGTGCCAGCAGCTTGTCTGGGTGGGCAGATACGCAGTATTTT. This gives the protein CASSLSGWADTQYF.

This clonotype came up a few times. The rearrangement joins TRBV11-2 to TRBJ1-2; 7 bases are shared with TRBD1. The germline CDR1 and CDR2 sequences are SGHAT and FQNNGV. There are 14 residues in the CDR3. J was trimmed by 7 bases and V by 1 base; bases with no gene match: 6. CDR3: CASSLVATGPGYTF. In DNA form, the CDR3 reads TGTGCCAGCAGCTTAGTAGCGACAGGGCCTGGCTACACCTTC.

Regarding this clonotype: One end of the junction varies from germline; a read error may be responsible. In DNA, the CDR3 is TGTACCAGCAGTGGGGGGGCTAGCGGGAGGGTAAGCTCCTACAATGAGCAGTACTTC. This codes for CTSSGGASGRVSSYNEQYF. This chain connects TRBV6-1 to TRBJ2-5, with 12 bases matching TRBD2. Germline V CDR1 and CDR2: MNHNS, SASEGT. CDR3 length: 19 amino acids.

The chain uses TRBV3-1 and TRBJ2-3; the D gene is possibly TRBD2 (5 bases). Germline V gene data show CDR1 as LGHDT and CDR2 as YNNKEL (reference sequence). V was trimmed by 11 bases and J by 3 bases, leaving 9 bases between them. The CDR3 runs to 11 residues. CDR3 sequence: CAAGMTDTQYF. CDR3 DNA: TGTGCCGCCGGGATGACAGATACGCAGTATTTT.

This clonotype was seen a single time. The J gene is TRBJ2-5, the V gene TRBV11-2, with D maybe TRBD1 (5 bases). This CDR3 spans 14 amino acids. Germline CDR1 reads SGHAT; CDR2 reads FQNNGV. The V gene lost 5 bases and the J gene lost 1 base, with 11 bases spanning the gap. The CDR3 here is CASSVFGAQETQYF. The CDR3 region has the DNA TGTGCCAGCAGCGTATTTGGGGCCCAAGAGACCCAGTACTTC.

A remark on this clonotype: The germline gene is not matched at one end of the junction; a read error may be the cause. The chain uses TRBV27 and TRBJ2-3, with 11 bases that match TRBD1. The germline CDR1 and CDR2 sequences are MNHEY and SMNVEV (reference sequence). This CDR3 has 16 amino acids. CDR3 coding DNA: TGTGCCTGCAGTTTCCGGGACAGGGGGACTACAGATACGCAGTATTTT. Its protein product is CACSFRDRGTTDTQYF.

This chain uses TRBV27 with TRBJ1-5; D remains unclear. The germline gives CDR1 MNHEY, CDR2 SMNVEV (reference sequence). The CDR3 contains 16 residues. The V end was cut by 6 bases, the J end by 4 bases, with 19 bases between. Here the CDR3 DNA reads TGTGCCAGCAGACCCTCTCGAGGGTACGAGAATCAGCCCCAGCATTTT. As protein: CASRPSRGYENQPQHF.

On this clonotype itself: The junction departs from the called germline gene at one end, perhaps through a read error. The chain links TRBV6-5 to TRBJ2-5; 10 bases are a match to TRBD1. The germline V gene has CDR1 MNHEY and CDR2 SVGAGI. The CDR3 totals 15 residues. The CDR3 loop is CACSYSGQGGETQYF. Here the CDR3 DNA reads TGTGCCTGCAGTTACTCCGGACAGGGGGGAGAGACCCAGTACTTC.

In its sample, this clonotype was seen many times. This chain links TRBV20-1 with TRBJ1-6, with a tentative D call TRBD1 (6 bases). This CDR3 comprises 14 residues. Germline V gene data show CDR1 as DFQATT and CDR2 as SNEGSKA (reference sequence). The germline V and J ends were trimmed by 3 bases and 4 bases, with 10 bases remaining between them. CDR3 amino acids: CSASQGPYNSPLHF. CDR3 in DNA: TGCAGTGCTAGCCAGGGGCCTTATAATTCACCCCTCCACTTT.

This clonotype turned up a few times. This chain uses TRBV12-3 or TRBV12-4 with TRBJ2-7, with D unclear. Trimming pared 6 bases from V and 3 bases from J, leaving 12 bases between. The CDR3 spans 13 residues. The CDR3 nucleotides read TGTGCCAGCAGCAGCAAATCCCTCTACGAGCAGTACTTC. It codes for CASSSKSLYEQYF.